Following are 22 T cell receptor beta chains from one sample sequenced in a study of memory CD4+ T cells and cytomegalovirus serostatus. Sequencing was performed with immunoSEQ multiplex PCR; in TCRdb, only in-frame clones are kept and a portion is missing. The table shows 70,000 to 90,000 clones, with about 73% occurring only once. The sort gate was single viable CD3+CD4+CD8-CD45RO+ cells for memory CD4+ T cells. Sequencing used memory CD4+ T cells from blood. The source is an adult in good health and CMV-seropositive.

V and J are TRBV14 and TRBJ1-1, with no clear D. CDR3 length equals 12 residues. Per the germline V gene, CDR1 is SGHDN and CDR2 is FVKESK. V was trimmed by 7 bases and J by 0 bases, leaving 6 bases between them. The CDR3 is CASKLMNTEAFF. In DNA form, the CDR3 reads TGTGCCAGCAAATTAATGAACACTGAAGCTTTCTTT. The full variable domain, with the rest looked up from reference TRBV14 and TRBJ1-1, is EAGVTQFPSHSVIEKGQTVTLRCDPISGHDNLYWYRRVMGKEIKFLLHFVKESKQDESGMPNNRFLAERTGGTYSTLKVQPAELEDSGVYFCASKLMNTEAFFGQGTRLTVV.

This clone was counted between two and nine times. The rearrangement uses TRBV5-6 and TRBJ1-5; no definite D call. The germline V gene has CDR1 SGHDT and CDR2 YYEEEE. The V end lost 1 base, the J end lost 2 bases, and 10 bases lay between the germline ends. The CDR3 extends over 15 amino acids. The CDR3 region is CASSLLSGGNQPQHF. DNA of the CDR3: TGTGCCAGCAGCTTGCTCAGTGGAGGCAATCAGCCCCAGCATTTT.

This chain uses TRBV18 with TRBJ1-3; the match to TRBD1 covers 7 bases. This CDR3 spans 17 amino acids. CDR1 and CDR2 (germline): KGHSH, LQKENI. V lost 0 bases, J lost 0 bases, and 5 bases stayed unmatched. The CDR3 here is CASSPPNRQGSGNTIYF. The CDR3 nucleotides read TGTGCCAGCTCACCACCGAACCGACAGGGCTCTGGAAACACCATATATTTT.

This clone has ten or more counts. This chain links TRBV6-6 with TRBJ1-2; 7 bases are a match to TRBD1. V was clipped by 7 bases and J by 6 bases; unmatched bases: 14. The length of the CDR3 is 15 residues. The germline gives CDR1 MNHNY, CDR2 SVGAGI (reference sequence). The chain's CDR3 is CASTGGGGQLNGYTF. Written as DNA, the CDR3 is TGTGCCAGCACCGGAGGGGGGGGACAGCTAAATGGCTACACCTTC.

This CDR3 reads CASSLPSGRVTGELFF. CDR3 nucleotides: TGTGCCAGCAGCTTACCCAGCGGGAGGGTCACCGGGGAGCTGTTTTTT. The chain recombines TRBV11-3 with TRBJ2-2; 10 bases are a match to TRBD2. Germline V gene lookup returns CDR1 SGHNT and CDR2 YENEEA. The V segment lost 2 bases and the J segment 4 bases; nucleotides outside the gene matches: 4. This CDR3 region has 16 residues.

V gene TRBV6-6 combines with J gene TRBJ2-7; 8 bases agree with TRBD2. This CDR3 contains 14 residues. CDR1 and CDR2 from the germline V gene are MNHNY and SVGAGI (reference sequence). The V and J ends lost 5 bases and 0 bases, in that order; junction bases with no gene match: 3. CDR3: CASSTSGSSYEQYV. The CDR3 region has the DNA TGTGCCAGCAGTACCAGCGGGAGCTCCTACGAGCAGTACGTC.

The chain combines TRBV5-4 with TRBJ1-5, with a weak D call TRBD1 (5 bases). Looked up from germline, CDR1 is SGHNT and CDR2 is YYREEE (reference sequence). V gave up 1 base and J gave up 1 base, with 9 bases separating them. The CDR3 has 15 amino acids. Written as DNA, the CDR3 is TGTGCCAGCAGCTTGTACGGGGGAAGCAATCAGCCCCAGCATTTT. Its protein is CASSLYGGSNQPQHF.

CDR3 DNA: TGTGCCAGCAGTAGAGGGGGGACTGAAGCTTTCTTT. This translates into CASSRGGTEAFF. The chain links TRBV6-5 to TRBJ1-1; possibly TRBD1 for D (6 bases). CDR1 is MNHEY and CDR2 is SVGAGI in the germline V gene. This CDR3 contains 12 residues. V was trimmed by 5 bases and J by 5 bases, leaving 9 bases between them.

The chain uses TRBV6-5 and TRBJ2-3, with D possibly TRBD2 on 5 matching bases. V was clipped by 5 bases and J by 3 bases, with 9 bases between them. The CDR3 runs to 13 residues. The germline V gene encodes CDR1 MNHEY and CDR2 SVGAGI. This CDR3 is CASSTRGTDTQYF. The CDR3 bases are TGTGCCAGCAGTACCCGAGGGACAGATACGCAGTATTTT.

The chain carries TRBV4-1 and TRBJ1-1, with D possibly TRBD1 on 5 matching bases. V lost 0 bases and J 5 bases, leaving 16 bases between the germline ends. The germline CDR1 and CDR2 sequences are MGHRA and YSYEKL. The CDR3 has 16 amino acids. CDR3 bases: TGCGCCAGCAGCCAAGATTTGGTTGGGGGTGGGACTGAAGCTTTCTTT. This codes for CASSQDLVGGGTEAFF.

V and J are TRBV2 and TRBJ1-1, with D uncertain. Per germline, CDR1 SNHLY and CDR2 FYNNEI. CDR3 length: 13 residues. V lost 8 bases, J lost 0 bases, and 10 bases lay in between. Here the CDR3 reads CASEKAMNTEAFF. DNA for the CDR3: TGTGCCAGCGAAAAGGCGATGAACACTGAAGCTTTCTTT.

This chain joins TRBV28 and TRBJ1-4; D is possibly TRBD1 (5 bases). This CDR3 is 15 amino acids long. CDR1 MDHEN and CDR2 SYDVKM come from the germline V gene. Deletions cut 2 bases from V and 7 bases from J, with 14 bases between. CDR3 residues: CASSLIAGSGEKLFF. The CDR3 coding sequence is TGTGCCAGCAGTTTAATTGCAGGGTCCGGTGAAAAACTGTTTTTT.

The chain is built from TRBV29-1 and TRBJ2-7, with 8 bases identical to TRBD1. The CDR3 loop spans 13 amino acids. Germline V gene sequence: CDR1 SQVTM, CDR2 ANQGSEA. Trimming at V came to 2 bases and at J to 2 bases, leaving 2 bases not matched to a gene. The CDR3 here is CSVEQGATYEQYF. Here the CDR3 DNA reads TGCAGCGTTGAACAGGGGGCGACCTACGAGCAGTACTTC.

The J gene is TRBJ2-1, the V gene TRBV30; no reliable D call. The germline V and J ends were trimmed by 2 bases and 8 bases, with 16 bases remaining between them. Per germline, CDR1 GTSNPN and CDR2 SVGIG (reference sequence). The CDR3 sequence is 14 residues long. The CDR3: CAWSSGRPFHEQFF. Written as DNA, the CDR3 is TGTGCCTGGAGTTCCGGCCGTCCCTTTCATGAGCAGTTCTTC.

The chain has TRBV5-1 and TRBJ2-3; the match to TRBD2 covers 13 bases. The trim removed 4 bases at V and 4 bases at J, leaving 15 bases unmatched. The CDR3 has 19 amino acids. Germline assignment: CDR1 SGHRS and CDR2 YFSETQ. The CDR3 reads CASSTPTTSGRAGADTQYF. CDR3 DNA: TGCGCCAGCAGCACACCCACTACTAGCGGGAGGGCCGGGGCAGATACGCAGTATTTT.

The chain couples TRBV7-2 to TRBJ2-2; weak D call: TRBD2 (6 bases). CDR3 length equals 15 residues. Germline V gene data show CDR1 as SGHTA and CDR2 as FQGNSA. Trimming removed 2 bases at V and 5 bases at J, with 12 bases between. The CDR3 here is CASSLHSGETGELFF. The CDR3 nucleotides read TGTGCCAGCAGCTTACATTCGGGAGAAACCGGGGAGCTGTTTTTT. Full variable domain (missing parts from reference TRBV7-2 and TRBJ2-2): GAGVSQSPSNKVTEKGKDVELRCDPISGHTALYWYRQSLGQGLEFLIYFQGNSAPDKSGLPSDRFSAERTGGSVSTLTIQRTQQEDSAVYLCASSLHSGETGELFFGEGSRLTVL.

V usage is TRBV6-1 and J usage is TRBJ1-1; D is undetermined. This CDR3 has 13 amino acids. The germline V gene has CDR1 MNHNS and CDR2 SASEGT. Trimming removed 3 bases from V and 0 bases from J, with 5 bases in between. CDR3 sequence reads: CASSDGLNTEAFF. The CDR3 coding sequence is TGTGCCAGCAGTGATGGCCTGAACACTGAAGCTTTCTTT.

The chain carries TRBV6-1 and TRBJ2-7, with D possibly being TRBD1 (5 bases). This CDR3 has 16 residues. V was trimmed by 6 bases and J by 4 bases, leaving 22 bases between them. Germline V gives CDR1 MNHNS, CDR2 SASEGT. The CDR3 DNA sequence: TGTGCCAGCAGCGAATTGGGGCAGGCAGTTCGGTACGAGCAGTACTTC. Translating it yields CASSELGQAVRYEQYF.

The V and J genes are TRBV30 and TRBJ2-3; maybe TRBD1 (6 bases). This CDR3 contains 14 residues. Germline CDR1 is GTSNPN and CDR2 is SVGIG (reference sequence). The germline V and J ends were trimmed by 4 bases and 0 bases, with 11 bases remaining between them. CDR3 in DNA: TGTGCCTGGAAAAGGGGGTATAGCACAGATACGCAGTATTTT. This codes for CAWKRGYSTDTQYF.

The V and J genes are TRBV25-1 and TRBJ1-4; the match to TRBD1 covers 7 bases. CDR1 MGHDK and CDR2 SYGVNS come from the germline V gene. V was clipped by 1 base and J by 5 bases; unmatched bases: 10. The CDR3 totals 17 residues. CDR3 loop: CASSESRTDRVNEKLFF. The CDR3 DNA sequence: TGTGCCAGCAGTGAATCCCGTACCGACAGGGTAAATGAAAAACTGTTTTTT.

This chain joins TRBV7-2 and TRBJ1-4; D call uncertain. The length of the CDR3 is 14 residues. CDR1 and CDR2 from the germline V gene are SGHTA and FQGNSA. V was cut by 1 base and J by 3 bases, with 6 bases left in between. CDR3: CASSLGLANEKLFF. For the CDR3, the DNA is TGTGCCAGCAGCTTAGGGTTGGCTAATGAAAAACTGTTTTTT.

V gene TRBV19 combines with J gene TRBJ1-5, with D hard to call. The germline gives CDR1 LNHDA, CDR2 SQIVND (reference sequence). There are 9 residues in the CDR3. V was trimmed by 7 bases and J by 15 bases, leaving 10 bases between them. DNA of the CDR3: TGTGCCAGTACCAAGGAGCGGCATTTT. It translates to CASTKERHF.